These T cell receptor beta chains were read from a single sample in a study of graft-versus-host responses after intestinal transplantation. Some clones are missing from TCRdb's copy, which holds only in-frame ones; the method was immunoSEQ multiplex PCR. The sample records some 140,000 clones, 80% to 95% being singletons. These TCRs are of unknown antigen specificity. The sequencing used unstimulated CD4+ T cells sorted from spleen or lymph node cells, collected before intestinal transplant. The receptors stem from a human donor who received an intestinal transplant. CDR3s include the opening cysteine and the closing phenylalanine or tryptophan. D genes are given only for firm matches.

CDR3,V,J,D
CASSSSGTASSYNEQFF,TRBV28,TRBJ2-1,NA
CASSLAGASGNTIYF,TRBV7-9,TRBJ1-3,NA
CASSNRGSVGNTIYF,TRBV6-1,TRBJ1-3,TRBD1
CASSYYTNTEAFF,TRBV6-6,TRBJ1-1,NA
CASSSGQASTDTQYF,TRBV5-8,TRBJ2-3,TRBD1
CASSSPGDGYTF,TRBV28,TRBJ1-2,NA
CASSIPPIGEQYF,TRBV19,TRBJ2-7,NA
CASSWPGNGADTQYF,TRBV5-4,TRBJ2-3,NA
CASSEPGSYNEQFF,TRBV9,TRBJ2-1,NA
CASSSGSGFGYTF,TRBV28,TRBJ1-2,NA